These 26 T cell receptor beta chains were all obtained from the same sample, sequenced in a study of CD8+CD57+ T cells in acquired aplastic anemia. TCR beta VDJ and CDR3 profiling used genomic DNA as template. Each CDR3 protein gets one entry after TCRdb re-called the reads with MiXCR. The data contain fewer than 85,000 distinct CDR3 sequences, less than 85% of them singletons. Patients selected for sequencing had displayed CD8+CD57+ cell expansion by flow cytometry. The sequencing sample was made of sorted CD4+, CD8+, or CD8+CD57+ T cells (not recorded which) from PBMCs. These receptors all come from a human donor with aplastic anemia.

This chain connects TRBV15 to TRBJ1-5; possible D gene TRBD1, 6 bases. Germline V gives CDR1 LNHNV, CDR2 YYDKDF (reference sequence). This CDR3 region has 15 residues. Deletions cut 5 bases from V and 2 bases from J, with 13 bases between. The CDR3 region has the DNA TGTGCCACCAGCTTTTGGGCAGGGGGCAATCAGCCCCAGCATTTT. Translating it yields CATSFWAGGNQPQHF.

This chain connects TRBV20-1 to TRBJ1-6; D is ambiguous. Germline-derived CDR1 and CDR2 are DFQATT and SNEGSKA (reference sequence). Trimming removed 0 bases at V and 9 bases at J, with 15 bases between. The CDR3 sequence is 15 residues long. This CDR3 reads CSARDFGPYGSPLHF. The CDR3 DNA follows: TGCAGTGCTAGAGATTTCGGGCCCTATGGTTCACCCCTCCACTTT.

The chain recombines TRBV20-1 with TRBJ1-1; 7 nucleotides agree with TRBD1. This CDR3 comprises 12 residues. Germline assignment: CDR1 DFQATT and CDR2 SNEGSKA (reference sequence). V shed 4 bases, J shed 4 bases, and the junction held 3 bases outside the gene matches. The CDR3 loop reads CSATTGSTEAFF. In nucleotides, the CDR3 is TGCAGTGCTACGACAGGGAGCACTGAAGCTTTCTTT.

V and J are TRBV19 and TRBJ1-6; D might be TRBD1 (5 bases). V lost 7 bases to trimming and J lost 7 bases, with 17 bases between them. The germline CDR1 and CDR2 sequences are LNHDA and SQIVND (reference sequence). The CDR3 has 15 amino acids. As DNA, the CDR3 is TGTGCCAGTACCAGTCTGCAAAACAGGAATTCACCCCTCCACTTT. Translating it yields CASTSLQNRNSPLHF. Complete variable domain (other parts from reference TRBV19 and TRBJ1-6): DGGITQSPKYLFRKEGQNVTLSCEQNLNHDAMYWYRQDPGQGLRLIYYSQIVNDFQKGDIAEGYSVSREKKESFPLTVTSAQKNPTAFYLCASTSLQNRNSPLHFGNGTRLTVT.

V gene TRBV7-9 combines with J gene TRBJ2-5, with 9 bases matching TRBD1. Germline loops: CDR1 SEHNR, CDR2 FQNEAQ (reference sequence). Losses at the gene ends were 5 bases for V and 1 base for J; bases not matched to a gene: 8. The CDR3 length is 16 residues. The CDR3 protein is CASSPSRDRAQETQYF. The CDR3 DNA sequence: TGTGCCAGCAGCCCATCACGGGACAGGGCCCAAGAGACCCAGTACTTC.

V usage is TRBV20-1 and J usage is TRBJ1-1; tentatively, D is TRBD1 (6 bases). Trimming took 0 bases from V and 1 from J, leaving 15 bases between them. Germline V CDR1 and CDR2: DFQATT, SNEGSKA (reference sequence). This CDR3 has 16 amino acids. The CDR3 DNA reads TGCAGTGCTAGAGATGGGGGGCGCGGGGAGAACACTGAAGCTTTCTTT. Translating gives CSARDGGRGENTEAFF.

The chain combines TRBV7-9 with TRBJ1-1, with D hard to call. There are 13 residues in the CDR3. CDR1 and CDR2 (germline): SEHNR, FQNEAQ (reference sequence). The germline V and J ends were trimmed by 5 bases and 1 base, with 8 bases remaining between them. Here the CDR3 reads CASSISENTEAFF. The CDR3 nucleotides are TGTGCCAGCAGCATATCAGAGAACACTGAAGCTTTCTTT.

The J gene is TRBJ2-5, the V gene TRBV15, with TRBD2 matching 9 bases. Germline V gives CDR1 LNHNV, CDR2 YYDKDF (reference sequence). The CDR3 covers 19 residues. The J segment lost 0 bases and the V segment lost 0 bases, leaving 11 bases of the junction unmatched. CDR3 coding DNA: TGTGCCACCAGCAGAGATCGGCTAGCGGGAACCTACTACCAAGAGACCCAGTACTTC. Its protein is CATSRDRLAGTYYQETQYF. Full variable domain (missing parts from reference TRBV15 and TRBJ2-5): DAMVIQNPRYQVTQFGKPVTLSCSQTLNHNVMYWYQQKSSQAPKLLFHYYDKDFNNEADTPDNFQSRRPNTSFCFLDIRSPGLGDTAMYLCATSRDRLAGTYYQETQYFGPGTRLLVL.

The V gene is TRBV19, the J gene TRBJ2-2; D is unresolved. The CDR3 sequence is 14 residues long. V was clipped by 5 bases and J by 2 bases, with 9 bases between them. The germline V gene encodes CDR1 LNHDA and CDR2 SQIVND (reference sequence). CDR3 amino acids: CASSHDLNTGELFF. CDR3 nucleotides: TGTGCCAGTAGTCACGACTTAAACACCGGGGAGCTGTTTTTT. Using reference TRBV19 and TRBJ2-2 for the parts outside the CDR3, the full variable domain is DGGITQSPKYLFRKEGQNVTLSCEQNLNHDAMYWYRQDPGQGLRLIYYSQIVNDFQKGDIAEGYSVSREKKESFPLTVTSAQKNPTAFYLCASSHDLNTGELFFGEGSRLTVL.

This chain uses TRBV9 with TRBJ2-1; D not resolved. This CDR3 is built from 10 residues. Per the germline V gene, CDR1 is SGDLS and CDR2 is YYNGEE. V was clipped by 5 bases and J by 9 bases, with 6 bases between them. CDR3 residues: CASRPSEQFF. As DNA, the CDR3 is TGTGCCAGCAGGCCCAGTGAGCAGTTCTTC.

This rearrangement joins TRBV7-2 to TRBJ2-7, with D unresolved. Germline V gene sequence: CDR1 SGHTA, CDR2 FQGNSA. V was cut by 5 bases and J by 5 bases, with 16 bases left in between. This CDR3 has 14 amino acids. CDR3 region: CASSPRYNVNEQYF. The DNA for the CDR3 is TGTGCCAGCAGCCCCCGTTACAATGTAAACGAGCAGTACTTC.

The chain is built from TRBV18 and TRBJ1-1; weak D call: TRBD1 (6 bases). The CDR3 spans 14 residues. V was cut by 3 bases and J by 8 bases, with 16 bases left in between. CDR1 and CDR2 (germline): KGHSH, LQKENI. The CDR3 DNA sequence: TGTGCCAGCTCACCCGATCCTGGGGGCAACGAAGCTTTCTTT. The encoded protein is CASSPDPGGNEAFF.

This rearrangement joins TRBV14 to TRBJ2-1; 10 bases are shared with TRBD1. The V gene end was trimmed by 0 bases and the J gene end by 4 bases; junction bases not matched to a gene: 3. The germline V gene encodes CDR1 SGHDN and CDR2 FVKESK. This CDR3 region has 16 residues. The CDR3 reads CASSQDRDRGYNEQFF. As DNA, the CDR3 is TGTGCCAGCAGCCAAGATAGGGACAGGGGATACAATGAGCAGTTCTTC.

J is TRBJ2-3 and V is TRBV20-1, with TRBD2 matching 11 bases. The V gene's germline CDR1 is DFQATT and CDR2 SNEGSKA (reference sequence). CDR3 length: 15 residues. V gave up 6 bases and J gave up 0 bases; unmatched junction bases: 5. This chain's CDR3 is CSASGTSGSTDTQYF. CDR3 nucleotides: TGCAGTGCATCCGGGACTAGCGGAAGCACAGATACGCAGTATTTT.

The chain combines TRBV15 with TRBJ2-5, with 8 bases that match TRBD2. Trimming cost V 1 base and J 4 bases; bases outside gene matches: 5. The CDR3 runs to 15 residues. The germline CDR1 and CDR2 sequences are LNHNV and YYDKDF (reference sequence). The CDR3 DNA is TGTGCCACCAGCAGAGCGGGGGGGCTAGGAGAGACCCAGTACTTC. Its protein is CATSRAGGLGETQYF.

This clonotype was counted a single time. The CDR3 reads CASSLQYNEQFF. The CDR3 region has the DNA TGTGCCAGCAGCCTGCAGTACAATGAGCAGTTCTTC. The rearrangement uses TRBV2 and TRBJ2-1; no reliable D call. V lost 6 bases and J 4 bases, leaving 7 bases between the germline ends. Germline CDR1 is SNHLY and CDR2 is FYNNEI. The CDR3 is 12 amino acids.

This chain joins TRBV20-1 and TRBJ2-7, with 10 bases lining up with TRBD2. This CDR3 region has 15 residues. The germline gives CDR1 DFQATT, CDR2 SNEGSKA (reference sequence). Trimming at V came to 1 base and at J to 5 bases, leaving 8 bases not matched to a gene. CDR3 region: CSARGLGLANHEQYF. The CDR3 nucleotides read TGCAGTGCTAGAGGATTGGGACTAGCGAACCACGAGCAGTACTTC.

The V call is TRBV19, the J call TRBJ1-4, with 7 bases fitting TRBD1. The junction had 9 bases not matched to a gene; V was cut back by 9 bases and J by 8 bases. The length of the CDR3 is 13 residues. CDR1 is LNHDA, CDR2 SQIVND, per germline (reference sequence). The CDR3 region is CASHRGVYEKLFF. The CDR3 DNA follows: TGTGCCAGCCACAGGGGAGTTTACGAAAAACTGTTTTTT.

This rearrangement joins TRBV7-9 to TRBJ1-1; possibly TRBD1 for D (6 bases). Germline values: CDR1 SEHNR, CDR2 FQNEAQ (reference sequence). The V end was cut by 2 bases, the J end by 1 base, with 8 bases between. The CDR3 consists of 14 residues. CDR3 sequence: CASSLRQANTEAFF. In nucleotides, the CDR3 is TGTGCCAGCAGCTTAAGACAGGCGAACACTGAAGCTTTCTTT.

This clonotype appeared a few times. CDR3 sequence reads: CASSESGGNSPLHF. In DNA, the CDR3 is TGTGCCAGCAGTGAATCCGGGGGTAATTCACCCCTCCACTTT. The chain is built from TRBV2 and TRBJ1-6, with D tentatively TRBD1 (5 bases). The CDR3 totals 14 residues. From germline, CDR1 is SNHLY and CDR2 FYNNEI. The germline V and J ends were trimmed by 2 bases and 6 bases, with 8 bases remaining between them.

The rearrangement uses TRBV7-9 and TRBJ1-2; no clear D gene. The CDR3 runs 13 residues. Germline CDR1 SEHNR, CDR2 FQNEAQ (reference sequence). Between the trimmed V and J ends, which lost 5 bases and 2 bases, there was a span of 9 bases. The CDR3 reads CASSPQANYGYTF. The CDR3 DNA reads as TGTGCCAGCAGCCCTCAGGCAAACTATGGCTACACCTTC.

This chain links TRBV5-4 with TRBJ2-3; the D gene is possibly TRBD2 (6 bases). The CDR3 contains 16 residues. The V gene's germline CDR1 is SGHNT and CDR2 YYREEE (reference sequence). With 0 bases removed from V and 1 base from J, the gap between germline ends came to 12 bases. CDR3 in amino acids: CASSLVVREGTDTQYF. In DNA, the CDR3 is TGTGCCAGCAGCTTGGTTGTAAGGGAGGGCACAGATACGCAGTATTTT.

This clonotype appeared a single time. At one boundary the junction diverges from the germline segment, which might be a read error. CDR3 loop: CATSGDRGTYEQYF. CDR3 bases: TGTGCCACCAGCGGAGACAGGGGGACCTACGAGCAGTACTTC. V is TRBV15 and J is TRBJ2-7; 9 bases fit TRBD1. In germline, CDR1 is LNHNV, CDR2 YYDKDF (reference sequence). The CDR3 is 14 residues long.

V gene TRBV7-9 combines with J gene TRBJ1-2, with D uncertain. Germline V gene data show CDR1 as SEHNR and CDR2 as FQNEAQ (reference sequence). V was pared by 5 bases and J by 5 bases, with 9 bases between. The CDR3 runs 12 residues. CDR3 amino acids: CASSPDGYGYTF. The CDR3 coding sequence is TGTGCCAGCAGCCCCGACGGATATGGCTACACCTTC.

This clonotype was observed at least ten times. This rearrangement joins TRBV12-3 or TRBV12-4 to TRBJ1-3; D is ambiguous. The V end lost 7 bases, the J end lost 0 bases, and 4 bases lay between the germline ends. The CDR3 contains 12 residues. This CDR3 is CASTNSGNTIYF. Written as DNA, the CDR3 is TGTGCCAGCACCAACTCTGGAAACACCATATATTTT.

In this sample, this clonotype turned up a few times. The chain has TRBV6-4 and TRBJ1-6; D unresolved. The CDR3 has 14 amino acids. Germline values: CDR1 MRHNA, CDR2 SNTAGT. Trimming took 4 bases from V and 7 from J, leaving 11 bases between them. CDR3 DNA: TGTGCCAGCAGTGTCCGGGCGGAGAATTCACCCCTCCACTTT. It yields the protein CASSVRAENSPLHF.